This T cell receptor beta chain came from a study of blood T cell repertoires in COVID-19. As for the study in general: Both acute and convalescent COVID-19 samples were obtained from the United States, Italy and Spain. T cells, B-cell-depleted T cells, or PBMCs supplied cDNA or gDNA.

The Seattle site enrolled patients during active infection and followed them longitudinally. J lost 6 bases, V lost 5 bases, and 10 bases had no gene match. This CDR3 region has 14 residues. Germline V gene sequence: CDR1 SGHAT, CDR2 FQNNGV. Data came from immunoSEQ multiplex PCR; TCRdb stores just in-frame clones and leaves some out. The data contain roughly 250,000 clones, 80% to 95% of them seen just once; the ten biggest clones take up 0.83%. This TCR was sampled from a man under 40 with COVID-19, enrolled during active disease. V is TRBV11-2 and J is TRBJ2-7, with TRBD1 matching over 7 bases. Sequencing used peripheral blood. The CDR3 sequence is CASSALRTGGEQYF. Written as DNA, the CDR3 is TGTGCCAGCAGCGCCCTAAGGACAGGTGGCGAGCAGTACTTC.